The 13 T cell receptor beta chains given below trace back to one sample, sequenced in a study of T cells after yellow fever vaccination. MiXCR was run by TCRdb on the 5' RACE reads, yielding one entry per CDR3 protein. The sample carries some 350,000 distinct CDR3 sequences, 4.1% recorded once. Specimen: PBMCs, collected 5 days after the yellow fever booster vaccination. The source is a man in his late teens or twenties who received the YFV17D yellow fever vaccine.

Many counts were recorded for this clonotype. V usage is TRBV12-3 or TRBV12-4 and J usage is TRBJ2-5, with TRBD1 matching 9 bases. The CDR3 loop spans 15 amino acids. The V gene end was trimmed by 5 bases and the J gene end by 5 bases; junction bases not matched to a gene: 9. CDR3 protein: CASSAGQGSAETQYF. In nucleotides, the CDR3 is TGTGCCAGCAGTGCGGGACAGGGTTCCGCGGAGACCCAGTACTTC.

Written as DNA, the CDR3 is TGCGCCAGCAGCCAATTCAGGGGAAATGAGCAGTTCTTC. Translated: CASSQFRGNEQFF. The V and J genes are TRBV4-3 and TRBJ2-1; TRBD1 might be the D (6 bases). The germline V and J ends were trimmed by 2 bases and 7 bases, with 9 bases remaining between them. Per the germline V gene, CDR1 is LGHNA and CDR2 is YSLEER. The CDR3 consists of 13 residues.

The chain is built from TRBV28 and TRBJ1-3; 9 nucleotides match TRBD1. The V gene end was trimmed by 6 bases and the J gene end by 8 bases; junction bases not matched to a gene: 5. The germline V gene encodes CDR1 MDHEN and CDR2 SYDVKM. The length of the CDR3 is 13 residues. DNA for the CDR3: TGTGCCAGCAGGTCGGGACAGGGAGACACCATATATTTT. Translation gives CASRSGQGDTIYF.

This clonotype came up a few times. This chain uses TRBV11-2 with TRBJ2-2; 8 positions agree with TRBD2. The CDR3 is made up of 16 amino acids. Trimming removed 2 bases from V and 6 bases from J; junction bases left unmatched: 8. Per germline, CDR1 SGHAT and CDR2 FQNNGV. CDR3 sequence: CASSLSGGAVAGELFF. CDR3 DNA sequence: TGTGCCAGCAGCTTATCCGGGGGGGCGGTGGCCGGGGAGCTGTTTTTT.

This clonotype appeared many times. V gene TRBV7-9 combines with J gene TRBJ1-2, with 8 bases fitting TRBD1. This CDR3 is 13 amino acids long. CDR1 is SEHNR, CDR2 FQNEAQ, per germline (reference sequence). The V and J ends lost 5 bases and 6 bases, in that order; junction bases with no gene match: 5. The CDR3 DNA sequence: TGTGCCAGCAGCCCCGGACAGGGCCATGGCTACACCTTC. Its translation is CASSPGQGHGYTF.

This clonotype was seen a few times. The rearrangement joins TRBV5-1 to TRBJ2-5; the D gene is possibly TRBD1 (5 bases). The V gene's germline CDR1 is SGHRS and CDR2 YFSETQ. Trimming shortened V by 4 bases and J by 2 bases, and 12 bases separated the two germline ends. This CDR3 comprises 14 residues. This chain's CDR3 is CASSPRTLQETQYF. The CDR3 coding sequence is TGCGCCAGCAGCCCGAGGACACTTCAAGAGACCCAGTACTTC.

In its sample, this clonotype was seen many times. The gene calls are TRBV29-1 and TRBJ2-3; either TRBD1 or TRBD2 may supply D (5 bases each). This CDR3 is 14 amino acids long. Germline lookup yields CDR1 SQVTM and CDR2 ANQGSEA. V shed 1 base and J shed 5 bases, with 13 bases lying between them. CDR3 nucleotide sequence: TGCAGCGTTGAAGGAGGGGCCGGCGGAGATACGCAGTATTTT. Protein product: CSVEGGAGGDTQYF.

This clonotype was seen repeatedly, ten times or more. V gene TRBV4-3 combines with J gene TRBJ2-1, with a weak D call TRBD2 (6 bases). CDR3 length: 15 amino acids. CDR1 is LGHNA and CDR2 is YSLEER in the germline V gene. V was clipped by 0 bases and J by 7 bases, with 13 bases between them. The CDR3 protein is CASSQDQTSKNEQFF. The CDR3 DNA reads TGCGCCAGCAGCCAAGATCAAACTAGCAAGAATGAGCAGTTCTTC.

The chain is built from TRBV7-9 and TRBJ2-5, with D possibly being TRBD1 or TRBD2 (5 bases each). Trimming removed 0 bases at V and 5 bases at J, with 13 bases between. The CDR3 loop spans 15 amino acids. Germline V lookup: CDR1 SEHNR, CDR2 FQNEAQ (reference sequence). The CDR3 DNA sequence: TGTGCCAGCAGCTTAGCCCGAGGGGAATGGGAGACCCAGTACTTC. As protein: CASSLARGEWETQYF.

The rearrangement uses TRBV20-1 and TRBJ2-7, with D perhaps TRBD1 (5 bases). Germline CDR1 and CDR2: DFQATT and SNEGSKA (reference sequence). The CDR3 runs 16 residues. Between the trimmed V and J ends, which lost 6 bases and 0 bases, there was a span of 21 bases. As DNA, the CDR3 is TGCAGTGCCACCCATACAGGATCCCAAGTCTCCTACGAGCAGTACTTC. Translation gives CSATHTGSQVSYEQYF.

There are a few counts of this clonotype. The J gene is TRBJ2-1, the V gene TRBV5-1, with D uncertain. This CDR3 spans 15 amino acids. The V gene's germline CDR1 is SGHRS and CDR2 YFSETQ. V was pared by 2 bases and J by 3 bases, with 12 bases between. Here the CDR3 DNA reads TGCGCCAGCAGCTTTCTCAGCCTAAGCTACAATGAGCAGTTCTTC. Translating it yields CASSFLSLSYNEQFF.

J is TRBJ2-3 and V is TRBV29-1; 8 positions match TRBD2. V was pared by 5 bases and J by 3 bases, with 4 bases of the junction left unmatched. Germline CDR1 reads SQVTM; CDR2 reads ANQGSEA. This CDR3 is built from 13 residues. The DNA for the CDR3 is TGCAGCGTTCGGGGGGGCGGGACAGATACGCAGTATTTT. It yields the protein CSVRGGGTDTQYF.

This clonotype was picked up many times. This chain uses TRBV6-1 with TRBJ1-2; tentative D call: TRBD1 (5 bases). The CDR3 spans 15 residues. The germline V gene encodes CDR1 MNHNS and CDR2 SASEGT. V was trimmed by 4 bases and J by 4 bases, leaving 16 bases between them. The CDR3: CASSADSALGYGYTF. Written as DNA, the CDR3 is TGTGCCAGCAGTGCAGACAGCGCCTTAGGCTATGGCTACACCTTC.